This T cell receptor beta chain was captured in a study of identical twins. General study results and limits: Alpha sequences that were out-of-frame and twin-shared showed an excess of low generation probability.

A universal primer site was incorporated via template switching, and the cDNA contained unique molecular identifiers. TCRdb re-called the 5' RACE reads with MiXCR, one entry per CDR3 protein. This sample yields 300,000 to 400,000 distinct CDR3 sequences, of which 9% to 15% are seen a single time; around 7.2% belongs to the top ten. The CDR3 runs 24 residues. Germline CDR1 is DFQATT and CDR2 is SNEGSKA (reference sequence). The ends lost 6 bases at V and 5 bases at J; junction bases unmatched: 34. Points on this clonotype: As yet, its antigen is unknown.

This sample was also put to use in a study of yellow fever vaccine responses in identical twins. That source reports: Reports say the vaccine T cell response in twins looked partly convergent and partly personalized.

V usage is TRBV20-1 and J usage is TRBJ2-5; TRBD2 aligns across 15 bases. Material for sequencing was CD8+ T cells sorted from blood. The clonotype originates from a woman in her late teens or twenties in good health. CDR3 residues: CSAKLAGGVQIVGTSGRMAETQYF. CDR3 nucleotides: TGCAGTGCCAAACTAGCGGGTGGCGTCCAAATTGTGGGGACTAGCGGGAGGATGGCGGAGACCCAGTACTTC.